This is a list of T cell receptor beta chains from one sample in a study of response to subunit inactivated influenza vaccine. TCRdb re-analysed the RT-PCR reads in MiXCR, keeping a single row per CDR3 protein. The top ten hold roughly 13% of the sample, which has approximately 530,000 distinct CDR3 sequences, approximately 7.8% seen once. Sample: PBMCs from blood, taken 23 to 25 months after vaccination. Receptor source: a man in his fifties or sixties who received an inactivated influenza vaccine. Both conserved end residues are part of each CDR3. A D gene is named only where the DNA matches it firmly. Clone sizes are given selectively: once, few, many, or a class where the clone is expanded.

J gene	D gene	clone size	V gene	CDR3 protein	CDR3 DNA
TRBJ2-3	.	.	TRBV27	CASSFGARTDTQYF	TGTGCCAGCAGTTTTGGCGCCCGCACAGATACGCAGTATTTT
TRBJ2-5	TRBD1	many	TRBV11-2	CASSPQGFWETQYF	TGTGCCAGCAGCCCACAGGGGTTTTGGGAGACCCAGTACTTC
TRBJ2-7	TRBD2	many	TRBV3-1	CASSQVSTSGGEQYF	TGTGCCAGCAGCCAAGTCTCGACTAGCGGGGGCGAGCAGTACTTC
TRBJ2-7	TRBD2	.	TRBV9	CASSVAPAGGPYEQYF	TGTGCCAGCAGCGTAGCTCCAGCGGGAGGCCCCTACGAGCAGTACTTC
TRBJ1-2	.	many	TRBV28	CASSFQAYGYTF	TGTGCCAGCAGTTTCCAGGCTTATGGCTACACCTTC
TRBJ2-5	.	few	TRBV12-3/TRBV12-4	CASKEDTQETQYF	TGTGCCAGCAAGGAGGACACACAAGAGACCCAGTACTTC
TRBJ2-4	.	.	TRBV11-2	CASSLPKNIQYF	TGTGCCAGCAGTCTCCCCAAAAACATTCAGTACTTC
TRBJ1-6	.	.	TRBV7-2	CASSLNPNSPLHF	TGTGCCAGCAGCTTAAATCCGAATTCACCCCTCCACTTT
TRBJ2-1	TRBD2	many	TRBV6-5	CASKILAGVHNEQFF	TGTGCCAGCAAGATACTAGCGGGAGTCCACAATGAGCAGTTCTTC
TRBJ1-2	TRBD1	few	TRBV7-2	CASSLPGQGPYGYTF	TGTGCCAGCAGCTTGCCGGGACAGGGACCCTATGGCTACACCTTC
TRBJ1-2	.	.	TRBV20-1	CSAHPTQGVGLGYTF	TGCAGTGCTCATCCAACTCAGGGCGTCGGGCTTGGCTACACCTTC
TRBJ2-1	TRBD1	.	TRBV29-1	CSVERIGTGFDEQFF	TGCAGCGTTGAAAGAATCGGGACAGGGTTCGATGAGCAGTTCTTC
TRBJ1-5	.	many	TRBV24-1	CATSDLQGGIQHF	TGTGCCACCAGTGATTTGCAAGGGGGGATCCAGCATTTT
TRBJ2-1	.	few	TRBV7-9	CASSWTPNEQFF	TGTGCCAGCAGTTGGACACCCAATGAGCAGTTCTTC
TRBJ1-4	.	.	TRBV28	CASSGEREKLFF	TGTGCCAGCAGCGGTGAGAGGGAAAAACTGTTTTTT
TRBJ2-3	TRBD2	.	TRBV3-1	CASSTSSGGTDTQYF	TGTGCCAGCAGCACCTCTAGCGGGGGTACAGATACGCAGTATTTT
TRBJ2-7	.	.	TRBV20-1	CSARDKGEQYF	TGCAGTGCTAGAGATAAGGGTGAGCAGTACTTC
TRBJ2-7	.	few	TRBV11-2	CASSLRTFYEQYF	TGTGCCAGCAGCCTGAGAACATTCTACGAGCAGTACTTC
TRBJ2-1	TRBD2	few	TRBV20-1	CSARATSGNYNEQFF	TGCAGTGCTAGAGCCACTAGCGGTAACTACAATGAGCAGTTCTTC
TRBJ2-1	.	.	TRBV5-1	CASSGTPDNEQFF	TGCGCCAGCAGCGGGACTCCCGACAATGAGCAGTTCTTC
TRBJ1-3	TRBD1	few	TRBV7-2	CASSSYYRGEYTIYF	TGTGCCAGCAGCTCATACTACAGGGGTGAATACACCATATATTTT
TRBJ2-3	.	.	TRBV27	CASSPGTAGDTQYF	TGTGCCAGCAGTCCTGGGACCGCGGGGGATACGCAGTATTTT
TRBJ2-3	TRBD2	few	TRBV29-1	CSVPVLAGIRIDTQYF	TGCAGCGTGCCGGTTCTAGCGGGGATACGCATAGATACGCAGTATTTT
TRBJ2-1	TRBD1	many	TRBV11-3	CASSLRRAGGDPNEQFF	TGTGCCAGCAGCTTAAGGCGGGCAGGGGGCGATCCTAATGAGCAGTTCTTC
TRBJ2-1	.	.	TRBV6-1	CASRHLRSRGYNEQFF	TGTGCCAGCAGACATTTAAGATCGCGGGGCTACAATGAGCAGTTCTTC
TRBJ2-1	TRBD2	few	TRBV11-2	CASSFNRAGVRPGDEQFF	TGTGCCAGCAGCTTCAATCGTGCGGGGGTGCGACCGGGTGATGAGCAGTTCTTC
TRBJ2-1	.	few	TRBV20-1	CSARQLNEQFF	TGCAGTGCTAGGCAACTGAATGAGCAGTTCTTC
TRBJ2-1	.	.	TRBV6-1	CASGGKRNNEQFF	TGTGCCAGCGGCGGGAAACGCAATAATGAGCAGTTCTTC
TRBJ2-7	TRBD1	few	TRBV5-1	CASSAQGNAYEQYF	TGCGCCAGCAGCGCACAGGGGAACGCCTACGAGCAGTACTTC
TRBJ1-6	.	.	TRBV14	CASRPSANSPLHF	TGTGCCAGCAGGCCCTCCGCAAATTCACCCCTCCACTTT
TRBJ2-1	.	.	TRBV7-9	CASSPRPTGFNNEQFF	TGTGCCAGCAGCCCCCGCCCGACCGGGTTTAACAATGAGCAGTTCTTC
TRBJ2-6	TRBD2	many	TRBV28	CASSFASGRNAANVLTF	TGTGCCAGCAGTTTTGCTAGCGGGAGAAACGCGGCCAACGTCCTGACTTTC
TRBJ1-2	.	few	TRBV2	CASSERGVNGYTF	TGTGCCAGCAGTGAGCGCGGCGTGAATGGCTACACCTTC
TRBJ2-7	.	many	TRBV28	CASSLGPGDSYEQYF	TGTGCCAGCAGTTTAGGTCCAGGGGACTCCTACGAGCAGTACTTC
TRBJ2-5	TRBD2	many	TRBV7-7	CASASGRALKETQYF	TGTGCCAGCGCCAGCGGGAGGGCCCTTAAGGAGACCCAGTACTTC
TRBJ2-1	TRBD2	medium-sized	TRBV5-1	CASSSGLAGDINDEQFF	TGCGCCAGCAGCTCTGGACTAGCGGGAGATATTAATGATGAGCAGTTCTTC
TRBJ2-7	TRBD2	few	TRBV6-2/TRBV6-3	CASRRLAAPYEQYF	TGTGCCAGCAGACGACTAGCGGCACCCTACGAGCAGTACTTC
TRBJ2-2	.	many	TRBV5-1	CASSLRDGNTGELFF	TGCGCCAGCAGCCTAAGGGACGGAAACACCGGGGAGCTGTTTTTT
TRBJ2-1	TRBD1	.	TRBV6-2/TRBV6-3	CATLRDRAYNEQFF	TGTGCCACTCTTAGGGACAGGGCCTACAATGAGCAGTTCTTC
TRBJ2-1	TRBD2	.	TRBV15	CATSRGGSGGAEQFF	TGTGCCACCAGCAGAGGAGGTAGCGGGGGGGCTGAGCAGTTCTTC
TRBJ2-2	TRBD1	many	TRBV5-5	CASSRLGDSRTGELFF	TGTGCCAGCAGCCGTCTAGGGGACAGTCGGACCGGGGAGCTGTTTTTT
TRBJ2-3	TRBD2	.	TRBV14	CASSQVAGVADTQYF	TGTGCCAGCAGCCAAGTAGCGGGAGTGGCAGATACGCAGTATTTT
TRBJ2-3	.	few	TRBV7-9	CASSLAGRSAGTQYF	TGTGCCAGCAGCTTAGCTGGACGTAGCGCGGGTACGCAGTATTTT